This T cell receptor (beta chain) was captured in a study of shared clonotypes between healthy human individuals. At the level of the study: A donor's plate count was three for CD4 naive and three for CD4 memory; CD8 naive had two and CD8 memory one.

Over several immunoSEQ plates, each subset's genomic DNA was distributed in even portions. Study processing details: Filtering was not the same, since immunoSEQ gave junction-only sequences without quality scores. The assay was immunoSEQ multiplex PCR, and TCRdb's table has in-frame clones only and misses some. The DNA was the basis for D and trimming; V, J and clone size are from that table. The table has just over 2,000,000 clones, roughly 95% seen once. Study-level results: Memory subsets generally showed lower estimated richness than naive subsets.

Concerning this clone: Its antigen is undetermined.

Germline V gives CDR1 MNHEY, CDR2 SMNVEV (reference sequence). This CDR3 has 13 residues. V shed 8 bases and J 5 bases; nucleotides not matched to a gene: 9. Terminally differentiated effector memory CD45RA+ cells were left out of the naive CD8 fraction, which was CD45RO-negative and positively selected for CCR7. Sequencing was done on a sample of naive CD8+ T cells sorted from blood. This clonotype was obtained from a man aged 18 to 29 in good health. This rearrangement joins TRBV27 to TRBJ2-7; 7 nucleotides align to TRBD1. The CDR3: CASGDTGVNEQYF. In DNA, the CDR3 is TGTGCCAGCGGCGACACAGGGGTTAACGAGCAGTACTTC.